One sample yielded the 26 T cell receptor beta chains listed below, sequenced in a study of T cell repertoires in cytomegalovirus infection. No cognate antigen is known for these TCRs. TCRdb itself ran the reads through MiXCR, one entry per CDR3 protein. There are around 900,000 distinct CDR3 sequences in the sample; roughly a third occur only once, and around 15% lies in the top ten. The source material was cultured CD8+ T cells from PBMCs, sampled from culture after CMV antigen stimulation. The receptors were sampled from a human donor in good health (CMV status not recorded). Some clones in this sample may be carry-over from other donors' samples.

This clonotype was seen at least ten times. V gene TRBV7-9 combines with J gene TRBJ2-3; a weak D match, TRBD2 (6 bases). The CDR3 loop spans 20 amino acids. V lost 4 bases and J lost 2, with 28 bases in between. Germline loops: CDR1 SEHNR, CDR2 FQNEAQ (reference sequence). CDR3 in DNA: TGTGCCAGCAGCTCGACTCAAGCGGGTCGGTTCGGGGATCCCACAGATACGCAGTATTTT. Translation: CASSSTQAGRFGDPTDTQYF.

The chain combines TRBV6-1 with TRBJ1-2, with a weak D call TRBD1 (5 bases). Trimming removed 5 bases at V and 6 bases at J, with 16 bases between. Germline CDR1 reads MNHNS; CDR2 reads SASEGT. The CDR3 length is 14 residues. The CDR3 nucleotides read TGTGCCAGCAGTCGTGTGGGGGAGTGGGATGGCTACACCTTC. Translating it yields CASSRVGEWDGYTF.

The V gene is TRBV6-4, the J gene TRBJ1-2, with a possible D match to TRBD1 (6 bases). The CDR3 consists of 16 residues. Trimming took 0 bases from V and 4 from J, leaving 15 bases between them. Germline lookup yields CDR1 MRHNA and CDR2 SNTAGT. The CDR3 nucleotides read TGTGCCAGCAGTGACTCCCCACCTGACAGGCGCTATGGCTACACCTTC. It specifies CASSDSPPDRRYGYTF.

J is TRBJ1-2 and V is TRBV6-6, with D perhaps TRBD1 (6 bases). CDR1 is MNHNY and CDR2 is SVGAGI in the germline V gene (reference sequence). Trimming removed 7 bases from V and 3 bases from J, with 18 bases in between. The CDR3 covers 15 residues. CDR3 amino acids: CASTTRTEFHYGYTF. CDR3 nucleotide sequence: TGTGCCAGCACCACTCGGACAGAGTTCCACTATGGCTACACCTTC.

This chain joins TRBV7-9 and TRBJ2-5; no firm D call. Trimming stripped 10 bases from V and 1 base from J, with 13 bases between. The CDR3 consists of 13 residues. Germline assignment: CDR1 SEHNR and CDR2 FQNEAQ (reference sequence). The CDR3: CANTFSVQETQYF. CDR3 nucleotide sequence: TGTGCCAACACTTTCAGCGTCCAAGAGACCCAGTACTTC.

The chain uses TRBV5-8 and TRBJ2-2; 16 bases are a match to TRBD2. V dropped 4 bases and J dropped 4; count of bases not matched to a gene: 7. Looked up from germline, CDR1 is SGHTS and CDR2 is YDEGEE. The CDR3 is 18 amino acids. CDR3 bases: TGTGCCAGCAGCCCGCCGGGACTAGCGGGGGGGACCACCGGGGAGCTGTTTTTT. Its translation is CASSPPGLAGGTTGELFF.

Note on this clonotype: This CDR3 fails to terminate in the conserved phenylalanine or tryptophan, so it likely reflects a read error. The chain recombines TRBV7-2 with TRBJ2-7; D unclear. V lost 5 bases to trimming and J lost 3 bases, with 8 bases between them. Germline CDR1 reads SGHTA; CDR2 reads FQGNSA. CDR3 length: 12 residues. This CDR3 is CASSPSGYEQYI. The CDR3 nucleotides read TGTGCCAGCAGCCCGTCCGGCTACGAGCAGTACATC.

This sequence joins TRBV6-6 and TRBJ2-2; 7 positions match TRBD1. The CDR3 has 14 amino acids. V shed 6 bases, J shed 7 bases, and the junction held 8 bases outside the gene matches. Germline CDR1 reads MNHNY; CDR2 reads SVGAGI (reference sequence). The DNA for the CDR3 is TGTGCCAGCAGCGAAATACAGGGGAACGGGGAGCTGTTTTTT. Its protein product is CASSEIQGNGELFF.

The CDR3 loop is CASSSLPLGAYEQYF. CDR3 DNA: TGTGCCAGCAGCTCACTCCCCTTGGGGGCCTACGAGCAGTACTTC. The rearrangement uses TRBV6-2 or TRBV6-3 and TRBJ2-7; D assignment may be TRBD1 or TRBD2 (5 bases each). CDR1 MNHEY and CDR2 SVGEGT come from the germline V gene. The CDR3 loop spans 15 amino acids. Trimming removed 6 bases from V and 2 bases from J, with 17 bases in between.

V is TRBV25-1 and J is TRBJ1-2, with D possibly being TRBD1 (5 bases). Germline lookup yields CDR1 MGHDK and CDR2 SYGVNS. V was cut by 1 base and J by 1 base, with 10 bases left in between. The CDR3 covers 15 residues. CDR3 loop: CASSEWGVINYGYTF. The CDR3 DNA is TGTGCCAGCAGTGAATGGGGGGTCATTAACTATGGCTACACCTTC.

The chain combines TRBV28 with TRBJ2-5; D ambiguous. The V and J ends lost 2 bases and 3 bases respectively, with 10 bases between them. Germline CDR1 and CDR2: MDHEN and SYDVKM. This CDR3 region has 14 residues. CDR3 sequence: CASSLHRYKETQYF. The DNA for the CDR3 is TGTGCCAGCAGTTTACACAGATACAAAGAGACCCAGTACTTC.

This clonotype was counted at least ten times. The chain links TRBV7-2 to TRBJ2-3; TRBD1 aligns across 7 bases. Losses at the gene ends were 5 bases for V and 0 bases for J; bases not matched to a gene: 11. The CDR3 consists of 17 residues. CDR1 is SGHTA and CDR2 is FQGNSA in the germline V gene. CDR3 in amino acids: CASSPDRVLRSTDTQYF. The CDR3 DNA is TGTGCCAGCAGCCCCGACAGGGTCCTACGTAGCACAGATACGCAGTATTTT.

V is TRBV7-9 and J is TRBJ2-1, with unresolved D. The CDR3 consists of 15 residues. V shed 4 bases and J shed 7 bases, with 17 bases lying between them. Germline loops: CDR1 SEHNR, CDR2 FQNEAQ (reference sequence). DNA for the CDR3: TGTGCCAGCAGCTATTCCAACGTGGAAAGGAATGAGCAGTTCTTC. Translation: CASSYSNVERNEQFF.

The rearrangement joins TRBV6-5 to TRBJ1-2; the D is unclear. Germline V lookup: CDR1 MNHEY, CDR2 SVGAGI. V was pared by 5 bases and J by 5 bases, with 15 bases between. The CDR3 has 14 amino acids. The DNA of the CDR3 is TGTGCCAGCAGTGACCCAGCACAGTTTTATGGCTACACCTTC. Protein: CASSDPAQFYGYTF.

The CDR3 DNA reads as TGTGCCAGCAGCGTCCAAGGGACCCGGGACAGGGCCGGAAACACCATATATTTT. Its protein product is CASSVQGTRDRAGNTIYF. V is TRBV7-6 and J is TRBJ1-3; 9 nucleotides align to TRBD1. The germline V gene has CDR1 SGHVS and CDR2 FNYEAQ. V was clipped by 5 bases and J by 4 bases; unmatched bases: 15. CDR3 length: 18 amino acids.

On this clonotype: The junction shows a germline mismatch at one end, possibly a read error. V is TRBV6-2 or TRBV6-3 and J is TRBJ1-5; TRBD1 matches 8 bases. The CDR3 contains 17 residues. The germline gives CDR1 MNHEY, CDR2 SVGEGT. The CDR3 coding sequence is TGTGCCAACAGTCAAACACAGGGGGGAGGGAGCAATCAGCCCCAGCATTTT. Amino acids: CANSQTQGGGSNQPQHF.

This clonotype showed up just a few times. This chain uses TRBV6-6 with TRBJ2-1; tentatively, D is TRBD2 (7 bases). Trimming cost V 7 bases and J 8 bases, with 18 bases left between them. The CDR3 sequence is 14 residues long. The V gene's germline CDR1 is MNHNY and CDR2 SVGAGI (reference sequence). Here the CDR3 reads CASTKGGSGDEQFF. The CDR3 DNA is TGTGCCAGCACAAAGGGGGGGAGCGGGGATGAGCAGTTCTTC.

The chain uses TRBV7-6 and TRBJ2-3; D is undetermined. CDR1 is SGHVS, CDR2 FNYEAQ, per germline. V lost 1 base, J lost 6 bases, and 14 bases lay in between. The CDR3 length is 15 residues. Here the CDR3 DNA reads TGTGCCAGCAGCTTAGAAGGTCCCTTCGGGGATACGCAGTATTTT. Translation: CASSLEGPFGDTQYF.

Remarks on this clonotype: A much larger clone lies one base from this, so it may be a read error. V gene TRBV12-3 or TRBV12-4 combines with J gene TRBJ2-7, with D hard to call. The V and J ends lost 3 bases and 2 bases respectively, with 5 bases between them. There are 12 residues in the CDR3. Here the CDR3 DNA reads TGTGCCAGCAGTTTCAATGCCTACGAGCAGTACTTC. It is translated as CASSFNAYEQYF.

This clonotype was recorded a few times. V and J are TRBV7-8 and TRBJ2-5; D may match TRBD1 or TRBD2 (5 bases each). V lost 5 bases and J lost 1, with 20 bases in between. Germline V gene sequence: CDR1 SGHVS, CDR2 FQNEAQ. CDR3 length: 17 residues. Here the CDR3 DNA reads TGTGCCAGCAGCCCCGTTGGGACGGACCTGTTCCAAGAGACCCAGTACTTC. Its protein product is CASSPVGTDLFQETQYF.

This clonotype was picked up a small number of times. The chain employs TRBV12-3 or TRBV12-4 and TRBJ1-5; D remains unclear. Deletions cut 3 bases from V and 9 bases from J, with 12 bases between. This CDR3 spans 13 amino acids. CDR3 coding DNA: TGTGCCAGCAGTTTGACGGCTAAAGGGCCCCAGCATTTT. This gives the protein CASSLTAKGPQHF.

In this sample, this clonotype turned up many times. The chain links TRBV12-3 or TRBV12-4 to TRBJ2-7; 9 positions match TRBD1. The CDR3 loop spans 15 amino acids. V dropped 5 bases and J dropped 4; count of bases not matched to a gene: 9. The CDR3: CASSTDRGQGYEQYF. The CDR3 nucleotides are TGTGCCAGCAGTACGGACAGGGGCCAAGGGTACGAGCAGTACTTC.

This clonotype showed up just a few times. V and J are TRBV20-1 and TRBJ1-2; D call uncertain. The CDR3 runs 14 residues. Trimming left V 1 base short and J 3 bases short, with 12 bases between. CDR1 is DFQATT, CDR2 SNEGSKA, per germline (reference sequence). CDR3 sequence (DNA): TGCAGTGCTAGAGTGAGGGAGGCTGACTATGGCTACACCTTC. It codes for CSARVREADYGYTF.

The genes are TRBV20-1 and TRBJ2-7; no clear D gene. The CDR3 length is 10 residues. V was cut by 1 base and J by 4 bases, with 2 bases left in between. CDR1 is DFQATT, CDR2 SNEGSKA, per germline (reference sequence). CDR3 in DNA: TGCAGTGCTAGAGTTTACGAGCAGTACGTC. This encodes CSARVYEQYV.

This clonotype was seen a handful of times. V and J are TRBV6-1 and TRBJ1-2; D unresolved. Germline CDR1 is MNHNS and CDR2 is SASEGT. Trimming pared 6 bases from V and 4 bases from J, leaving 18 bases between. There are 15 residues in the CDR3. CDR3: CASRGPGQTSYGYTF. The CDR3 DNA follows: TGTGCCAGCAGAGGCCCCGGGCAGACGAGCTATGGCTACACCTTC.

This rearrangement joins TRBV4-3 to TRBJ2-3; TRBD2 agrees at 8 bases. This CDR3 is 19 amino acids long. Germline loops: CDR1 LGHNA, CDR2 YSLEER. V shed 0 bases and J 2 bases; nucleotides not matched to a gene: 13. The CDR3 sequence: CASSQEWGLVGTLTDTQYF. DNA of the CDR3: TGCGCCAGCAGCCAAGAGTGGGGACTAGTCGGCACCCTCACAGATACGCAGTATTTT.